The following is a T cell receptor (beta chain) sequence with its context. The target antigen is unknown. Trimming removed 5 bases from V and 6 bases from J; junction bases left unmatched: 10. The CDR3 spans 14 residues. Germline-derived CDR1 and CDR2 are MNHEY and SVGAGI. These data come from a study of CD8 T cells in Susac syndrome. Study-level results: The number of individuals included in the study's TCR sequencing and HLA analysis was acknowledged as relatively small.

Random-hexamer reverse transcription was applied to about 0.5 to 1 ug RNA. Multiplex immunoSEQ PCR targeted 54 Vbeta and 13 Jbeta TCR beta segments. TCRdb called the immunoSEQ multiplex PCR reads again in MiXCR, with one record for every CDR3 protein. Seen here are 250,000 to 300,000 distinct CDR3 sequences, about 88% observed once, and the top ten hold over 0.1%. Peripheral blood CD8+ and CD4+ T cells were profiled by TCR beta sequencing. Patients with stable or active relapsing-remitting disease, all of them treatment-naive, made up the multiple sclerosis controls. The TCR sequence derives from a human donor with multiple sclerosis. Sequenced: CD8+ T cells from PBMCs. The chain joins TRBV6-5 to TRBJ2-7; 7 bases map to TRBD2. The CDR3, as DNA: TGTGCCAGCAGTACGGGACCAGGGAGGGTCGAGCAGTACTTC. Amino acids: CASSTGPGRVEQYF.